The rows below give T cell receptor beta chains drawn from one sample of a study of identical twins. TCRdb itself ran the 5' RACE reads through MiXCR, one entry per CDR3 protein. The sample holds 600,000 to 850,000 distinct CDR3 sequences, 15% to 20% seen once. The same data also went into a second study, on T cells expressing NK-cell markers.

Source material: PBMCs. These receptors all stem from a woman younger than 30 in good health. Both conserved end residues are part of each CDR3. Each record gives: J gene, V gene, clone size, D gene, CDR3 protein, CDR3 DNA. A D gene is named only where the DNA matches it firmly. The size field is filled for only some rows; it gives once, few, many or a size class.

J gene: TRBJ2-3
V gene: TRBV7-2
clone size: -
D gene: TRBD1
CDR3 protein: CASSLPGQGKDTQYF
CDR3 DNA: TGTGCCAGCAGCCTACCGGGACAGGGAAAAGATACGCAGTATTTT

J gene: TRBJ2-2
V gene: TRBV5-1
clone size: -
D gene: -
CDR3 protein: CASSLFQGSTGELFF
CDR3 DNA: TGCGCCAGCAGCTTGTTTCAGGGAAGCACCGGGGAGCTGTTTTTT

J gene: TRBJ2-7
V gene: TRBV7-9
clone size: -
D gene: -
CDR3 protein: CASSLGSGTGYEQYF
CDR3 DNA: TGTGCCAGCAGCTTAGGGTCGGGGACGGGGTACGAGCAGTACTTC

J gene: TRBJ1-1
V gene: TRBV7-9
clone size: -
D gene: TRBD1
CDR3 protein: CASNYGRGPRRTEAFF
CDR3 DNA: TGTGCCAGCAATTATGGCAGGGGGCCCCGGCGCACTGAAGCTTTCTTT

J gene: TRBJ2-1
V gene: TRBV9
clone size: many
D gene: -
CDR3 protein: CASSVNNEQFF
CDR3 DNA: TGTGCCAGCAGCGTAAACAATGAGCAGTTCTTC

J gene: TRBJ2-1
V gene: TRBV12-3/TRBV12-4
clone size: -
D gene: -
CDR3 protein: CASSGDGSSYNEQFF
CDR3 DNA: TGTGCCAGCAGTGGGGACGGGAGCTCCTACAATGAGCAGTTCTTC

J gene: TRBJ2-3
V gene: TRBV7-2
clone size: -
D gene: -
CDR3 protein: CASSPPGLPSTDTQYF
CDR3 DNA: TGTGCCAGCAGCCCCCCGGGGTTACCTAGCACAGATACGCAGTATTTT

J gene: TRBJ1-1
V gene: TRBV20-1
clone size: -
D gene: -
CDR3 protein: CSATFRGGEAFF
CDR3 DNA: TGCAGTGCTACCTTCCGGGGGGGCGAAGCTTTCTTT

J gene: TRBJ2-3
V gene: TRBV5-1
clone size: -
D gene: -
CDR3 protein: CASRQGLTDTQYF
CDR3 DNA: TGCGCCAGCAGGCAGGGGCTGACAGATACGCAGTATTTT

J gene: TRBJ1-2
V gene: TRBV6-1
clone size: many
D gene: -
CDR3 protein: CATYRWNGANYGYTF
CDR3 DNA: TGTGCCACCTATCGGTGGAACGGCGCTAACTATGGCTACACCTTC

J gene: TRBJ2-3
V gene: TRBV18
clone size: once
D gene: -
CDR3 protein: CASHESTDTQYF
CDR3 DNA: TGTGCCAGCCATGAGAGCACAGATACGCAGTATTTT

J gene: TRBJ1-1
V gene: TRBV7-9
clone size: -
D gene: -
CDR3 protein: CASSLRYTGLNTEAFF
CDR3 DNA: TGTGCCAGCAGCTTACGCTATACAGGCCTGAACACTGAAGCTTTCTTT

J gene: TRBJ2-1
V gene: TRBV7-3
clone size: many
D gene: TRBD2
CDR3 protein: CASSSTSGSSYNEQFF
CDR3 DNA: TGTGCCAGCAGCTCCACTAGCGGGAGCTCCTACAATGAGCAGTTCTTC

J gene: TRBJ2-1
V gene: TRBV11-2
clone size: -
D gene: -
CDR3 protein: CASSLDMGIEQFF
CDR3 DNA: TGTGCCAGCAGCTTAGATATGGGGATTGAGCAGTTCTTC

J gene: TRBJ2-1
V gene: TRBV20-1
clone size: -
D gene: TRBD2
CDR3 protein: CSARVGLIYNEQFF
CDR3 DNA: TGCAGTGCTAGAGTGGGACTAATCTACAATGAGCAGTTCTTC

J gene: TRBJ1-1
V gene: TRBV2
clone size: few
D gene: -
CDR3 protein: CASRDLQREAFF
CDR3 DNA: TGTGCCAGCAGGGATCTCCAGAGGGAAGCTTTCTTT

J gene: TRBJ2-1
V gene: TRBV11-2
clone size: -
D gene: TRBD2
CDR3 protein: CASSLMAGVPNYNEQFF
CDR3 DNA: TGTGCCAGCAGCTTAATGGCGGGAGTACCTAACTACAATGAGCAGTTCTTC

J gene: TRBJ2-5
V gene: TRBV6-1
clone size: -
D gene: TRBD2
CDR3 protein: CASTAAIAGFQETQYF
CDR3 DNA: TGTGCCAGCACCGCGGCGATAGCGGGCTTCCAAGAGACCCAGTACTTC

J gene: TRBJ2-7
V gene: TRBV4-3
clone size: few
D gene: TRBD1
CDR3 protein: CASSQDGRGRREQYF
CDR3 DNA: TGCGCCAGCAGCCAAGATGGCAGGGGGCGGCGAGAGCAGTACTTC

J gene: TRBJ2-3
V gene: TRBV10-3
clone size: -
D gene: -
CDR3 protein: CAIQRPSTDTQYF
CDR3 DNA: TGTGCCATTCAACGGCCCAGCACAGATACGCAGTATTTT

J gene: TRBJ1-1
V gene: TRBV12-3/TRBV12-4
clone size: -
D gene: -
CDR3 protein: CASSPTQGTGAFF
CDR3 DNA: TGTGCCAGCAGTCCTACCCAGGGGACCGGCGCTTTCTTT

J gene: TRBJ1-1
V gene: TRBV25-1
clone size: -
D gene: -
CDR3 protein: CASSELGEPPQAFF
CDR3 DNA: TGTGCCAGCAGTGAATTGGGAGAGCCTCCCCAAGCTTTCTTT

J gene: TRBJ2-1
V gene: TRBV27
clone size: few
D gene: TRBD2
CDR3 protein: CASSLRLAGGRSEQFF
CDR3 DNA: TGTGCCAGCAGTTTACGCCTAGCGGGGGGGCGTAGTGAGCAGTTCTTC

J gene: TRBJ2-1
V gene: TRBV18
clone size: many
D gene: -
CDR3 protein: CASSPPSGTEQFF
CDR3 DNA: TGTGCCAGCTCACCACCATCAGGGACTGAGCAGTTCTTC

J gene: TRBJ2-7
V gene: TRBV20-1
clone size: once
D gene: TRBD2
CDR3 protein: CFASETSGSWYEQYF
CDR3 DNA: TGCTTTGCTAGTGAGACTAGCGGGAGTTGGTACGAGCAGTACTTC

J gene: TRBJ1-2
V gene: TRBV27
clone size: few
D gene: -
CDR3 protein: CASSSPARGEGYTF
CDR3 DNA: TGTGCCAGCAGTTCCCCAGCCAGGGGAGAAGGCTACACCTTC

J gene: TRBJ2-7
V gene: TRBV6-1
clone size: few
D gene: TRBD2
CDR3 protein: CASTEGLPNYEQYF
CDR3 DNA: TGTGCCAGCACCGAGGGACTACCCAACTACGAGCAGTACTTC

J gene: TRBJ2-3
V gene: TRBV5-5
clone size: -
D gene: -
CDR3 protein: CASSSAEATDTQYF
CDR3 DNA: TGTGCCAGCAGCTCGGCGGAAGCCACAGATACGCAGTATTTT

J gene: TRBJ2-3
V gene: TRBV12-3/TRBV12-4
clone size: few
D gene: -
CDR3 protein: CASSLQTISPTDTQYF
CDR3 DNA: TGTGCCAGCAGTTTACAGACGATATCTCCCACAGATACGCAGTATTTT

J gene: TRBJ1-1
V gene: TRBV12-3/TRBV12-4
clone size: few
D gene: -
CDR3 protein: CASSSGEPSEAFF
CDR3 DNA: TGTGCCAGCAGTTCGGGGGAACCCAGTGAAGCTTTCTTT

J gene: TRBJ1-1
V gene: TRBV25-1
clone size: -
D gene: -
CDR3 protein: CASMDGGHRTEAFF
CDR3 DNA: TGTGCCAGCATGGACGGGGGGCACAGGACTGAAGCTTTCTTT

J gene: TRBJ2-7
V gene: TRBV7-9
clone size: -
D gene: TRBD1
CDR3 protein: CASSLGRDRVVEQYF
CDR3 DNA: TGTGCCAGCAGCTTAGGCCGGGACAGGGTGGTCGAGCAGTACTTC

J gene: TRBJ2-3
V gene: TRBV6-1
clone size: -
D gene: -
CDR3 protein: CASCQGPSSTDTQYF
CDR3 DNA: TGTGCCAGCTGCCAGGGCCCAAGCAGCACAGATACGCAGTATTTT

J gene: TRBJ2-7
V gene: TRBV12-3/TRBV12-4
clone size: -
D gene: -
CDR3 protein: CASSGPRQAYEQYF
CDR3 DNA: TGTGCCAGCAGTGGACCTCGACAGGCCTACGAGCAGTACTTC